The 17 T cell receptor beta chains given below trace back to one sample, sequenced in a study of cytomegalovirus exposure and HLA in healthy donors. Amplification used 60 Vbeta primers and 13 Jbeta primers. Repertoires were generated with immunoSEQ multiplex PCR, while TCRdb's copy carries only in-frame clones and drops some. The sample holds tens of thousands of clones. Sequencing used PBMCs. The receptors here all came from a man aged 45-65 years in good health and CMV-seronegative.

The chain carries TRBV15 and TRBJ2-1, with TRBD2 identical over 7 bases. CDR3 length: 14 amino acids. The trim removed 3 bases at V and 4 bases at J, leaving 3 bases unmatched. The germline V gene encodes CDR1 LNHNV and CDR2 YYDKDF (reference sequence). DNA of the CDR3: TGTGCCACCAGCAGCGCGGGGGATTACAATGAGCAGTTCTTC. This gives the protein CATSSAGDYNEQFF.

The chain links TRBV4-1 to TRBJ1-2, with 7 positions matching TRBD1. Germline V lookup: CDR1 MGHRA, CDR2 YSYEKL. The CDR3 totals 15 residues. V gave up 1 base and J gave up 8 bases; unmatched junction bases: 10. The CDR3 sequence is CASSQGGTAGGGYTF. The CDR3 region has the DNA TGCGCCAGCAGCCAAGGCGGGACAGCCGGTGGGGGCTACACCTTC.

The chain recombines TRBV14 with TRBJ1-2; 7 nucleotides line up with TRBD1. From germline, CDR1 is SGHDN and CDR2 FVKESK. The trim removed 5 bases at V and 3 bases at J, leaving 3 bases unmatched. The CDR3 is 13 amino acids. The CDR3 DNA is TGTGCCAGCAGCTACGACAGGGACTATGGCTACACCTTC. This codes for CASSYDRDYGYTF.

The chain is built from TRBV5-4 and TRBJ1-2; 7 bases match TRBD1. V was clipped by 5 bases and J by 8 bases; unmatched bases: 15. CDR3 length: 15 residues. From germline, CDR1 is SGHNT and CDR2 YYREEE (reference sequence). CDR3 coding DNA: TGTGCCAGCAGGGCACCGGGACAGAATTCACCCGGCTACACCTTC. This encodes CASRAPGQNSPGYTF.

The genes are TRBV19 and TRBJ1-1, with a possible D match to TRBD1 (5 bases). Looked up from germline, CDR1 is LNHDA and CDR2 is SQIVND (reference sequence). Trimming removed 2 bases at V and 1 base at J, with 5 bases between. This CDR3 is built from 13 residues. CDR3 coding DNA: TGTGCCAGTAGTATACAGGGGAACACTGAAGCTTTCTTT. Encoded protein: CASSIQGNTEAFF.

This chain links TRBV14 with TRBJ1-1, with D tentatively TRBD1 (6 bases). V shed 6 bases and J shed 1 base, with 12 bases lying between them. The CDR3 length is 14 residues. Looked up from germline, CDR1 is SGHDN and CDR2 is FVKESK. This chain's CDR3 is CASRPGQWNTEAFF. In DNA, the CDR3 is TGTGCCAGCAGACCCGGACAGTGGAACACTGAAGCTTTCTTT.

The rearrangement links TRBV4-1 to TRBJ1-1, with TRBD1 as a possible D gene (6 bases). The CDR3 has 13 amino acids. CDR1 is MGHRA, CDR2 YSYEKL, per germline. Trimming removed 1 base from V and 6 bases from J, with 9 bases in between. CDR3 DNA: TGCGCCAGCAGCCAAGTACAGGGAGCTGAAGCTTTCTTT. Protein: CASSQVQGAEAFF.

The V gene is TRBV5-8, the J gene TRBJ1-6, with D perhaps TRBD1 (5 bases). The CDR3 is 16 amino acids. V was cut by 0 bases and J by 10 bases, with 17 bases left in between. Germline values: CDR1 SGHTS, CDR2 YDEGEE. The DNA for the CDR3 is TGTGCCAGCAGCTTGGAGCGGGGCACATCGGGGTCACCCCTCCACTTT. Translation gives CASSLERGTSGSPLHF.

The V and J genes are TRBV7-6 and TRBJ2-7, with 9 bases identical to TRBD2. Trimming removed 5 bases from V and 2 bases from J; junction bases left unmatched: 7. The CDR3 is 15 amino acids. CDR1 and CDR2 from the germline V gene are SGHVS and FNYEAQ. This CDR3 reads CASSPALAGTYEQYF. CDR3 nucleotide sequence: TGTGCCAGCAGCCCCGCCCTAGCGGGGACCTACGAGCAGTACTTC. Together with reference TRBV7-6 and TRBJ2-7, the CDR3 gives the full variable domain: GAGVSQSPRYKVTKRGQDVALRCDPISGHVSLYWYRQALGQGPEFLTYFNYEAQQDKSGLPNDRFSAERPEGSISTLTIQRTEQRDSAMYRCASSPALAGTYEQYFGPGTRLTVT.

The J gene is TRBJ1-5, the V gene TRBV19, with D tentatively TRBD1 (6 bases). Germline V lookup: CDR1 LNHDA, CDR2 SQIVND (reference sequence). Trimming shortened V by 7 bases and J by 7 bases, and 14 bases separated the two germline ends. This CDR3 has 13 amino acids. The CDR3: CASTDRFLQPQHF. CDR3 nucleotide sequence: TGTGCCAGTACGGACAGATTCTTGCAGCCCCAGCATTTT.

The rearrangement links TRBV6-5 to TRBJ2-5, with a possible D match to TRBD2 (6 bases). The CDR3 covers 14 residues. V was pared by 0 bases and J by 3 bases, with 8 bases between. Germline CDR1 is MNHEY and CDR2 is SVGAGI. This CDR3 reads CASSYSSGEETQYF. In DNA, the CDR3 is TGTGCCAGCAGTTACTCTTCGGGGGAAGAGACCCAGTACTTC.

The J gene is TRBJ1-3, the V gene TRBV6-5, with D unclear. V lost 8 bases to trimming and J lost 0 bases, with 11 bases between them. Germline V gene data show CDR1 as MNHEY and CDR2 as SVGAGI. The CDR3 sequence is 14 residues long. The CDR3 protein is CASRDRFSGNTIYF. The CDR3 coding sequence is TGTGCCAGCCGGGATAGGTTCTCTGGAAACACCATATATTTT.

The V gene is TRBV14, the J gene TRBJ1-1; perhaps TRBD1 as D (6 bases). This CDR3 spans 15 amino acids. The V and J ends lost 4 bases and 2 bases respectively, with 14 bases between them. Germline V CDR1 and CDR2: SGHDN, FVKESK. The CDR3 DNA reads TGTGCCAGCAGCCTGATTGCGGGGGCTAACACTGAAGCTTTCTTT. Its translation: CASSLIAGANTEAFF.

This rearrangement joins TRBV6-5 to TRBJ1-2, with D possibly being TRBD1 (6 bases). The germline V and J ends were trimmed by 8 bases and 7 bases, with 20 bases remaining between them. The CDR3 contains 14 residues. Looked up from germline, CDR1 is MNHEY and CDR2 is SVGAGI. The CDR3 DNA sequence: TGTGCCAGCGCACCCAATGGGGGGGCCGTTGGCTACACCTTC. This translates into CASAPNGGAVGYTF.

The chain links TRBV5-5 to TRBJ1-3, with 7 bases that match TRBD1. The CDR3 has 14 amino acids. In germline, CDR1 is SGHKS, CDR2 YYEKEE (reference sequence). V shed 2 bases, J shed 2 bases, and the junction held 1 base outside the gene matches. CDR3 coding DNA: TGTGCCAGCAGCTTTCAGGGGGCTGGAAACACCATATATTTT. Translation: CASSFQGAGNTIYF.

Written as DNA, the CDR3 is TGTGCCAGCAGGGGAGGGACGAATCAGCCCCAGCATTTT. Encoded protein: CASRGGTNQPQHF. The chain combines TRBV6-1 with TRBJ1-5; D may be TRBD1 (5 bases). V was clipped by 6 bases and J by 4 bases, with 10 bases between them. CDR1 is MNHNS, CDR2 SASEGT, per germline. This CDR3 spans 13 amino acids.

The chain uses TRBV20-1 and TRBJ2-7; tentatively, D is TRBD1 (5 bases). Per the germline V gene, CDR1 is DFQATT and CDR2 is SNEGSKA (reference sequence). CDR3 length: 11 residues. V was cut by 7 bases and J by 2 bases, with 9 bases left in between. The CDR3 loop reads CSVDSTYEQYF. The CDR3, as DNA: TGCAGTGTAGACAGCACCTACGAGCAGTACTTC.